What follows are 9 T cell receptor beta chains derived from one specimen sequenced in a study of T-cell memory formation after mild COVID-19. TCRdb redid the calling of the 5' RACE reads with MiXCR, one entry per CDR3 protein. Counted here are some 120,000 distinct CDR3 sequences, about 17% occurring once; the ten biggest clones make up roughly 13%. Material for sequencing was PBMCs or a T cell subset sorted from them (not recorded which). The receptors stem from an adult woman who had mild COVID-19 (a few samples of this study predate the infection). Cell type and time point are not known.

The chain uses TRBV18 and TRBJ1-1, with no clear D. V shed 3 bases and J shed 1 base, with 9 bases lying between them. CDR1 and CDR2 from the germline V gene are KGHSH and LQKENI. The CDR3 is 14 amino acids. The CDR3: CASSPIARNTEAFF. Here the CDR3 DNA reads TGTGCCAGCTCACCTATAGCTAGGAACACTGAAGCTTTCTTT.

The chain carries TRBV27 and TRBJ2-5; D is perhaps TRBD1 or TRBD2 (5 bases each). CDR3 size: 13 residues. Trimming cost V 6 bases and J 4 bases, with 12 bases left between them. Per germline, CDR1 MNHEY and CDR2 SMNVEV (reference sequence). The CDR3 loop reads CASRIGTAETQYF. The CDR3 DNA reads TGTGCCAGCAGAATTGGGACCGCAGAGACCCAGTACTTC.

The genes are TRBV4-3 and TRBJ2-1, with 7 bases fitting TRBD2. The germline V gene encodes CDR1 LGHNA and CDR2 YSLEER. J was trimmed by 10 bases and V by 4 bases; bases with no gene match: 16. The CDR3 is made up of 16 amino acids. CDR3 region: CASSPTRSGKGSEQFF. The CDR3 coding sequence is TGCGCCAGCAGCCCCACGAGGAGCGGGAAGGGGTCCGAGCAGTTCTTC.

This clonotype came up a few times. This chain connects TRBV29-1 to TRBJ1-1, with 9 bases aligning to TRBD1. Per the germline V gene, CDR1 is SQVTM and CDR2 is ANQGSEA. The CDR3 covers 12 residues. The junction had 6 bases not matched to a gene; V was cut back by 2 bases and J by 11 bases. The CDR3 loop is CSVETSGTGAFF. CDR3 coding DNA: TGCAGCGTTGAAACTTCCGGGACAGGGGCTTTCTTT.

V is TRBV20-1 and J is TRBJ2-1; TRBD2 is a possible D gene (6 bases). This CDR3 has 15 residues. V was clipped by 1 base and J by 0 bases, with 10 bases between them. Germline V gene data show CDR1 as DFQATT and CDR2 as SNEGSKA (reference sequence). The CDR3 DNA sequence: TGCAGTGCTAGAGTTTCGGGGGACTCCTACAATGAGCAGTTCTTC. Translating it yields CSARVSGDSYNEQFF.

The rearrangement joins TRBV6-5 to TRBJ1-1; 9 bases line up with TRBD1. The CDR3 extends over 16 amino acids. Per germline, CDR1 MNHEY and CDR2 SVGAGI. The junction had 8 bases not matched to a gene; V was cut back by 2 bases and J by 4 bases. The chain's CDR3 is CASSYNGQGPGTEAFF. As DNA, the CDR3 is TGTGCCAGCAGTTACAACGGACAGGGGCCCGGCACTGAAGCTTTCTTT.

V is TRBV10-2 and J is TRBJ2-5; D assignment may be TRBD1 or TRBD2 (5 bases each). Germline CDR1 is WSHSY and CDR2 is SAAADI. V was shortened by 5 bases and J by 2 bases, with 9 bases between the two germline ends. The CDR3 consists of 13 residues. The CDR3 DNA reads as TGCGCCAGCAGTCCGGGGCGTCAAGAGACCCAGTACTTC. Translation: CASSPGRQETQYF.

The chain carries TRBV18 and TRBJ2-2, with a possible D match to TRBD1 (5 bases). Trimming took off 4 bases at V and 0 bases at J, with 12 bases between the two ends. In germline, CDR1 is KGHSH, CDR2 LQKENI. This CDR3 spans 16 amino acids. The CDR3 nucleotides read TGTGCCAGCTCACGCAGACAGCCCGCGAACACCGGGGAGCTGTTTTTT. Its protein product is CASSRRQPANTGELFF.

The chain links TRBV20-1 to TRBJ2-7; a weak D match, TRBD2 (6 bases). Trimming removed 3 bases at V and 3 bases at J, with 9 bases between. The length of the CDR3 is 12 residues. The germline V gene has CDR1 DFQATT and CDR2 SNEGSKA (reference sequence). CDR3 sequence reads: CSARPGLYEQYF. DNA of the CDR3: TGCAGTGCTAGGCCGGGACTCTACGAGCAGTACTTC.